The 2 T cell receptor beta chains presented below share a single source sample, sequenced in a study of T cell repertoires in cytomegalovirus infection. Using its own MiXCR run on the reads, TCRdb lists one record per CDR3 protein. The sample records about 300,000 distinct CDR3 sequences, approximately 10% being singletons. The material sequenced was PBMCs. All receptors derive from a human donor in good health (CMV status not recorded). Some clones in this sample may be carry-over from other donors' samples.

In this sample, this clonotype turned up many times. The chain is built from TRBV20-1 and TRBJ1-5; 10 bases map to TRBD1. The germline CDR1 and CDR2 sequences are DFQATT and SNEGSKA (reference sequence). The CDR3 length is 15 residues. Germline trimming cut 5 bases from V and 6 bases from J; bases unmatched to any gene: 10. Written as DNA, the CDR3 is TGCAGTGCTGTCGGACAGGGGGGCAATGGTCAGCCCCAGCATTTT. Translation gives CSAVGQGGNGQPQHF.

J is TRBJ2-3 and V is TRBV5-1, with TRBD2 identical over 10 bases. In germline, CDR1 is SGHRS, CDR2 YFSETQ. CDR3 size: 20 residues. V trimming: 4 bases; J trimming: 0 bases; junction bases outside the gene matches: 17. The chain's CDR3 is CASSAPTEPLAGYSTDTQYF. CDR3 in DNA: TGCGCCAGCAGCGCCCCAACGGAGCCACTAGCGGGGTATAGCACAGATACGCAGTATTTT.